This entry describes one T cell receptor beta chain. Its specificity is not known. This record comes from a study of cytomegalovirus exposure and HLA in healthy donors. Findings and caveats of the study: Generally TCR sequences proved uncommon, though certain public TCRs appeared in numerous donors.

PCR employed 60 Vbeta and 13 Jbeta primers. Per the original data handling: There were tens of millions of unique TCR beta chains by a later count, and 10 million to 12 million of them were shared. Profiling relied on immunoSEQ multiplex PCR, and the TCRdb table lists in-frame clones only, not all of them. The DNA was the basis for D and trimming; V, J and clone size are from that table. The repertoire includes roughly 150,000 clones, 82% of them detected once, and under 8% sits in the top ten. The specimen sequenced was PBMCs. This receptor was taken from a woman between 50 and 59 years old in good health and CMV-seropositive.

The CDR3 bases are TGTGCCAGCAGCTTGGATGGAGGAAACAATGAGCAGTTCTTC. It translates to CASSLDGGNNEQFF. V and J are TRBV5-6 and TRBJ2-1, with a tentative D call TRBD2 (5 bases). Germline V gene lookup returns CDR1 SGHDT and CDR2 YYEEEE. This CDR3 is 14 amino acids long. The germline V and J ends were trimmed by 0 bases and 5 bases, with 9 bases remaining between them.